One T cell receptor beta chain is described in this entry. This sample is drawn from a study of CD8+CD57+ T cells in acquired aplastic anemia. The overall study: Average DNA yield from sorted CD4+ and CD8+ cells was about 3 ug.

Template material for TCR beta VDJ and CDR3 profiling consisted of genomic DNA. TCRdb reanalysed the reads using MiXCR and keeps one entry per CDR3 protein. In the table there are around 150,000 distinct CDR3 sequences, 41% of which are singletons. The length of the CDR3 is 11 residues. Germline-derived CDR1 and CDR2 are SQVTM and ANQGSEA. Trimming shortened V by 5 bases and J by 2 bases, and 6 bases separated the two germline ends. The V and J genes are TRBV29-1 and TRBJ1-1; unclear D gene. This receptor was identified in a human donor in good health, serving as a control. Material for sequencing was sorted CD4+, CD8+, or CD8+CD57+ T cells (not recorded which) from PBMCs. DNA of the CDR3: TGCAGCGTTAATGCCAACACTGAAGCTTTCTTT. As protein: CSVNANTEAFF. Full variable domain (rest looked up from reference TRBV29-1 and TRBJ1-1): SAVISQKPSRDICQRGTSLTIQCQVDSQVTMMFWYRQQPGQSLTLIATANQGSEATYESGFVIDKFPISRPNLTFSTLTVSNMSPEDSSIYLCSVNANTEAFFGQGTRLTVV.